The clone carrying this T cell receptor beta chain was counted ten times or more. Antigen unknown. The library tagged each cDNA molecule with unique molecular identifiers. TCRdb re-derived calls from the 5' RACE reads in MiXCR, one entry per CDR3 protein. The repertoire consists of more than 140,000 distinct CDR3 sequences, with about 4% occurring once and the leading ten covering about 1.3%. The data originate from a study of human T cells and chemical hapten exposure. Turning to the study itself: Per-sample TCR yields varied mainly from small pooled library volume differences. Points from the study as a whole: No alteration of TCRs above 1 in 1000 frequency was seen with DPC sensitization.

Someone pulled total RNA out of unfractionated whole blood. The CDR3 is 15 residues long. Germline CDR1 reads DFQATT; CDR2 reads SNEGSKA (reference sequence). Trimming left V 0 bases short and J 9 bases short, with 18 bases between. This chain connects TRBV20-1 to TRBJ2-1, with D possibly TRBD1 on 6 matching bases. This TCR came from a female donor in good health. CDR3 nucleotide sequence: TGCAGTGCTAGAGACCGGGGATCAGGGGTCAGTGAGCAGTTCTTC. This gives the protein CSARDRGSGVSEQFF.